What follows describes a single T cell receptor (beta chain). The record originates from a study of blood T cell repertoires in COVID-19. At the level of the study: Collection of acute and convalescent COVID-19 samples took place in the United States, Italy and Spain. Nucleic acid was either cDNA or gDNA, and it came from T cells, B-cell-depleted T cells, or PBMCs.

From germline, CDR1 is LNHDA and CDR2 SQIVND (reference sequence). Trimming took 4 bases from V and 3 from J; bases not matched to a gene: 8. The CDR3 runs 16 residues. Per the original methods: Reference gene primer amplification gave nucleated cell count estimates. Some clones are missing from TCRdb's copy, which holds only in-frame ones; the method was immunoSEQ multiplex PCR. V, J and clone size are taken as reported in that table, and D and trimming were inferred from the DNA itself. Seen here are 150,000 or so clones, roughly 84% observed once, and the top ten hold over 8%. The chain joins TRBV19 to TRBJ2-5; 10 positions agree with TRBD2. This receptor was obtained from a woman in her forties or fifties with acute or convalescent COVID-19. Specimen: peripheral blood. CDR3 amino acids: CASSTPTGTSEETQYF. DNA of the CDR3: TGTGCCAGTAGTACCCCTACCGGGACTAGCGAAGAGACCCAGTACTTC.